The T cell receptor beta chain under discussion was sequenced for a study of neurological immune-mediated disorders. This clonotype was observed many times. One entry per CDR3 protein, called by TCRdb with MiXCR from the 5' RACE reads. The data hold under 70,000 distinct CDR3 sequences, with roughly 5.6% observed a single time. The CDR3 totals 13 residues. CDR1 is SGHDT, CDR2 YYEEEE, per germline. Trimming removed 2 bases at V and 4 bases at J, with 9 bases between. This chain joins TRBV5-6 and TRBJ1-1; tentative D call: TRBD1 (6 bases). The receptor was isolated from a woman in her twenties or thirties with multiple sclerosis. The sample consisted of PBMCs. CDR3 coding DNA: TGTGCCAGCAGCTTCGGGGGCCCCACTGAAGCTTTCTTT. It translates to CASSFGGPTEAFF.